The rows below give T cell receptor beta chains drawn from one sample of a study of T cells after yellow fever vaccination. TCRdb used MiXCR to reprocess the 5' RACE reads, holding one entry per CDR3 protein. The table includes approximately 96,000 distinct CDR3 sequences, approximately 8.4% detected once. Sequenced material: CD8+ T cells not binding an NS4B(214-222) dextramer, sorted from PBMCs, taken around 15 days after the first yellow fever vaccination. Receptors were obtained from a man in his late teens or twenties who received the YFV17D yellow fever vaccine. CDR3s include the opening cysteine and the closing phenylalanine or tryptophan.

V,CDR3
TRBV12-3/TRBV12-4,CASSQGRGYTF
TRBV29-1,CSVDLGEDTQYF
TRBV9,CASSPSVGELFF
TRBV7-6,CASSLIAYNEQFF
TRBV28,CASTHDRAWTNEKLFF
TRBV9,CASSVGTSASTDETQYF
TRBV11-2,CASSPPGLAGGPFFHEQFF
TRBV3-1,CASSQILGGRSPISGANVLTF
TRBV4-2,CASTPLWAGGYNEQFF
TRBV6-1,CASRPVSEYNEQFF
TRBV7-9,CASSGGALYSQETQYF
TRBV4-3,CASSQVVWGSYNSPLHF
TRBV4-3,CASSQEEARGGSPLHF
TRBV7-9,CASSFLAGAANEQFF
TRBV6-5,CASSRPLPNNEQFF
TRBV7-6,CASSFSSTGLGYTF
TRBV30,CAWSTAGGYEQYF
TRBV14,CASSPTVGWNTEAFF
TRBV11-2,CASSFPKSGPRNSGYTF
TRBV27,CASSFYRGYNEQFF
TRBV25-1,CASSQSDFYNEQFF
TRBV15,CATSRADRNQETQYF
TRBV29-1,CSVGLASGIYNEQFF
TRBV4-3,CASSQGSIHRGGYNEQFF
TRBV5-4,CASRQGPEAFF
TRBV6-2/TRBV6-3,CASGTHSYNEQFF
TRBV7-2,CASRSGTSFGYTF
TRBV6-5,CASSYRQEGGYTF
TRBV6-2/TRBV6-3,CASSPSLRANTEAFF
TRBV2,CASSETPRGNAEAFF
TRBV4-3,CASSPIVDGRVRSDTQYF
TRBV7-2,CASSFGGDEQFF
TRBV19,CASRSREMREQFF
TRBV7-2,CASSTRRRQETQYF
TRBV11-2,CASSFSGLLNTEAFF
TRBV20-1,CSAPTGEVLNTDTQYF
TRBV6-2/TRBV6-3,CASSLLRGGALWEQFF